This TCR beta chain originates from a study of shared clonotypes between healthy human individuals. V shed 1 base, J shed 0 bases, and the junction held 5 bases outside the gene matches. Per germline, CDR1 MNHEY and CDR2 SMNVEV (reference sequence). The CDR3 length is 16 residues. TCRdb keeps only in-frame clones here, not all; method: immunoSEQ multiplex PCR. The table has approximately 1.4 million clones, about 98% seen once. Specimen: naive CD4+ T cells sorted from blood. Described subset: CD45RA+ positively selected. The chain has TRBV27 and TRBJ2-7, with TRBD2 matching over 8 bases. This clonotype was sampled from a young man in good health. CDR3 sequence reads: CASSLFPAGVSYEQYF. The CDR3 bases are TGTGCCAGCAGTTTATTTCCAGCGGGGGTCTCCTACGAGCAGTACTTC.